This note documents a single T cell receptor (beta chain) sequence. The sample originates from a study of T cell changes during pregnancy in multiple sclerosis. The assay was immunoSEQ multiplex PCR, and TCRdb's table has in-frame clones only and misses some. The table records approximately 49,000 clones, 85% to 90% of them present only once. The CDR3 length is 15 residues. Looked up from germline, CDR1 is MDHEN and CDR2 is SYDVKM. Trimming removed 3 bases at V and 2 bases at J, with 14 bases between. The material sequenced was peripheral blood, taken after pregnancy. The rearrangement links TRBV28 to TRBJ2-7; D not certain. The sequence came from a female donor in good health, enrolled as a control in a pregnancy study. CDR3 nucleotide sequence: TGTGCCAGCAGTTTCTCGTGGGCGCCCCCCTACGAGCAGTACTTC. It specifies CASSFSWAPPYEQYF.